One and the same sample provided the 9 T cell receptor beta chains below, sequenced in a study of shared clonotypes between healthy human individuals. Produced via immunoSEQ multiplex PCR; TCRdb's table is partial and in-frame only. The sample has some 450,000 clones; more than 70% are singletons. The sequencing input was PBMCs. The source is a woman between 40 and 50 years old in good health. Some clones in this sample may be carry-over from other donors' samples.

The chain links TRBV28 to TRBJ1-4; 8 nucleotides line up with TRBD1. V was pared by 4 bases and J by 8 bases, with 12 bases of the junction left unmatched. The CDR3 has 16 amino acids. Germline CDR1 reads MDHEN; CDR2 reads SYDVKM. The DNA for the CDR3 is TGTGCCAGCAGTTCTACCCAGGGGGCGGCGGAAGAAAAACTGTTTTTT. Its translation is CASSSTQGAAEEKLFF. The variable domain in full, completed from reference TRBV28 and TRBJ1-4, reads DVKVTQSSRYLVKRTGEKVFLECVQDMDHENMFWYRQDPGLGLRLIYFSYDVKMKEKGDIPEGYSVSREKKERFSLILESASTNQTSMYLCASSSTQGAAEEKLFFGSGTQLSVL.

The rearrangement joins TRBV10-1 to TRBJ2-7; D perhaps matches TRBD1 (5 bases). The germline gives CDR1 WNHNN, CDR2 SYGVQD (reference sequence). The CDR3 length is 16 residues. V was cut by 3 bases and J by 5 bases, with 20 bases left in between. The CDR3 spells CASSESGGASTDEQYF. Here the CDR3 DNA reads TGCGCCAGCAGTGAATCAGGTGGGGCTAGTACCGACGAGCAGTACTTC.

This clone has only a few counts. The rearrangement joins TRBV4-3 to TRBJ1-5, with D possibly matching TRBD1 (6 bases). Per germline, CDR1 LGHNA and CDR2 YSLEER. The CDR3 is 17 residues long. V was clipped by 0 bases and J by 3 bases, with 15 bases between them. The CDR3 DNA is TGCGCCAGCAGCCAAGATTTACAGGGTTATTTCAATCAGCCCCAGCATTTT. It codes for CASSQDLQGYFNQPQHF.

This clone was counted a single time. A far more abundant clone sits one base away, making this likely a read error. Additional DNA sequences in this sample encode the identical CDR3. The chain joins TRBV7-9 to TRBJ1-1; D might be TRBD1 (5 bases). The CDR3 sequence is 15 residues long. CDR1 is SEHNR and CDR2 is FQNEAQ in the germline V gene (reference sequence). The CDR3 sequence: CASSSSRGRTTEAFF. The CDR3 coding sequence is TGCGCCAGCAGCTCCTCTCGGGGGAGGACTACTGAAGCTTTCTTT. Full variable domain (outside the CDR3, taken from reference TRBV7-9 and TRBJ1-1): DTGVSQNPRHKITKRGQNVTFRCDPISEHNRLYWYRQTLGQGPEFLTYFQNEAQLEKSRLLSDRFSAERPKGSFSTLEIQRTEQGDSAMYLCASSSSRGRTTEAFFGQGTRLTVV.

The gene calls are TRBV15 and TRBJ1-2; 8 nucleotides match TRBD1. This CDR3 has 17 residues. Unmatched junction bases numbered 12, after V lost 3 bases and J lost 3 bases. The germline V gene has CDR1 LNHNV and CDR2 YYDKDF (reference sequence). CDR3 sequence: CATSRDFTGGVDYGYTF. CDR3 bases: TGTGCCACCAGCAGGGATTTTACAGGGGGAGTTGACTATGGCTACACCTTC. Full variable domain (missing parts from reference TRBV15 and TRBJ1-2): DAMVIQNPRYQVTQFGKPVTLSCSQTLNHNVMYWYQQKSSQAPKLLFHYYDKDFNNEADTPDNFQSRRPNTSFCFLDIRSPGLGDTAMYLCATSRDFTGGVDYGYTFGSGTRLTVV.

The V gene is TRBV27, the J gene TRBJ2-7, with no clear D. The CDR3 loop spans 13 amino acids. CDR1 MNHEY and CDR2 SMNVEV come from the germline V gene (reference sequence). Trimming cost V 1 base and J 0 bases, with 4 bases left between them. CDR3 coding DNA: TGTGCCAGCAGTTTATTGTCCTCCTACGAGCAGTACTTC. As protein: CASSLLSSYEQYF.

The chain carries TRBV7-7 and TRBJ2-4; D not resolved. The CDR3 covers 13 residues. Trimming pared 5 bases from V and 2 bases from J, leaving 7 bases between. Germline loops: CDR1 SSHAT, CDR2 FNYEAQ (reference sequence). The CDR3 DNA sequence: TGTGCCAGCAGCCAAATCTCCAAAAACATTCAGTACTTC. It is translated as CASSQISKNIQYF.

The chain employs TRBV9 and TRBJ2-2; 11 bases are shared with TRBD1. From germline, CDR1 is SGDLS and CDR2 YYNGEE. With 3 bases clipped from V and 3 bases from J, the junction kept 4 bases outside the gene matches. The CDR3 runs to 16 residues. The CDR3 DNA sequence: TGTGCCAGCAGCGCGAGGACAGGGGGCTACACCGGGGAGCTGTTTTTT. It yields the protein CASSARTGGYTGELFF. The entire variable domain, with the rest obtained from reference TRBV9 and TRBJ2-2, is as follows: DSGVTQTPKHLITATGQRVTLRCSPRSGDLSVYWYQQSLDQGLQFLIQYYNGEERAKGNILERFSAQQFPDLHSELNLSSLELGDSALYFCASSARTGGYTGELFFGEGSRLTVL.

V gene TRBV30 combines with J gene TRBJ1-2; D remains unclear. Trimming pared 0 bases from V and 5 bases from J, leaving 19 bases between. Germline V CDR1 and CDR2: GTSNPN, SVGIG (reference sequence). This CDR3 comprises 16 residues. In nucleotides, the CDR3 is TGTGCCTGGAGTGTAATCGGCCCACAGTCCTGGTATGGCTACACCTTC. Its translation is CAWSVIGPQSWYGYTF.